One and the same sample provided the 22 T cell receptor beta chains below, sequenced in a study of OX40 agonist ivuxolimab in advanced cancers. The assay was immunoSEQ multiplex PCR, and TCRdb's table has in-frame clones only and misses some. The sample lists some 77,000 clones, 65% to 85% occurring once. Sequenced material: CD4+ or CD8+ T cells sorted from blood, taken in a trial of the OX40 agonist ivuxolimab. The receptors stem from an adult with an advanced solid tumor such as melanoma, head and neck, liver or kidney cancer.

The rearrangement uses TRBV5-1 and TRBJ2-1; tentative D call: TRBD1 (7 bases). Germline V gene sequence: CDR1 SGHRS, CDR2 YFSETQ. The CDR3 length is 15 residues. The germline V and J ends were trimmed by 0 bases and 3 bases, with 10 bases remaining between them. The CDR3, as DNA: TGCGCCAGCAGCTTGGGGCAGGGGGGCTACAATGAGCAGTTCTTC. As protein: CASSLGQGGYNEQFF.

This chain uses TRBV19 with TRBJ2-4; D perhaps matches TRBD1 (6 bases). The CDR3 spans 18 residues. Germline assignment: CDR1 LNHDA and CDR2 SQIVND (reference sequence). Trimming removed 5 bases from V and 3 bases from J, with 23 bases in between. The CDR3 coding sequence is TGTGCCAGTAGTTCCTCGTCTGTATGGGGGACATACAAAAACATTCAGTACTTC. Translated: CASSSSSVWGTYKNIQYF. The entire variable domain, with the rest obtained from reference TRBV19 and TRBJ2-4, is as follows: DGGITQSPKYLFRKEGQNVTLSCEQNLNHDAMYWYRQDPGQGLRLIYYSQIVNDFQKGDIAEGYSVSREKKESFPLTVTSAQKNPTAFYLCASSSSSVWGTYKNIQYFGAGTRLSVL.

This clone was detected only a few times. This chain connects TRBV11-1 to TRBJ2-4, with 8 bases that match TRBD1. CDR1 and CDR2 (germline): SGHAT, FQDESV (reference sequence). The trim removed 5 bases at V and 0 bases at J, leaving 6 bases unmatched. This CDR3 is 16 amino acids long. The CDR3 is CASSKNDRGAKNIQYF. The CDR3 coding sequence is TGTGCCAGCAGCAAGAACGACAGGGGAGCCAAAAACATTCAGTACTTC. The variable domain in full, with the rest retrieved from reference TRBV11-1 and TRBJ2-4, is EAEVAQSPRYKITEKSQAVAFWCDPISGHATLYWYRQILGQGPELLVQFQDESVVDDSQLPKDRFSAERLKGVDSTLKIQPAELGDSAMYLCASSKNDRGAKNIQYFGAGTRLSVL.

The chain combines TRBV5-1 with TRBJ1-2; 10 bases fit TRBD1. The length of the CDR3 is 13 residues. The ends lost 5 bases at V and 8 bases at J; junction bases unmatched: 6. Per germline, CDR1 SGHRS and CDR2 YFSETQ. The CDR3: CASSTRTGGGYTF. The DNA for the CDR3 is TGCGCCAGCAGTACCAGGACAGGGGGAGGCTACACCTTC.

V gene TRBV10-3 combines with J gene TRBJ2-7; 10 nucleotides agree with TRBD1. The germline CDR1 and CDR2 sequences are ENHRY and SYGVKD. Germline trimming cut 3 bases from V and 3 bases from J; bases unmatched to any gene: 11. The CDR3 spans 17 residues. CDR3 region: CAISETGTGVTGYEQYF. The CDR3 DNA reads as TGTGCCATCAGTGAAACCGGGACAGGGGTGACCGGCTACGAGCAGTACTTC.

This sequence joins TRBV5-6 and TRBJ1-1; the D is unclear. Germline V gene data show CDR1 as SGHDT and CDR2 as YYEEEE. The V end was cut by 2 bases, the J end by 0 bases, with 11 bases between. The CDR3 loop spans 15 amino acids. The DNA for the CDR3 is TGTGCCAGCAGCTTACCCCACCTAATGAACACTGAAGCTTTCTTT. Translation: CASSLPHLMNTEAFF. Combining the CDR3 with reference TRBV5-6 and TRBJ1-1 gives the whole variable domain DAGVTQSPTHLIKTRGQQVTLRCSPKSGHDTVSWYQQALGQGPQFIFQYYEEEERQRGNFPDRFSGHQFPNYSSELNVNALLLGDSALYLCASSLPHLMNTEAFFGQGTRLTVV.

CDR3 DNA sequence: TGTGCTAGTGGTTTGGTAATAGGACAGGGGGCTTTTAATGAGCAGTTCTTC. Translation: CASGLVIGQGAFNEQFF. The chain employs TRBV12-5 and TRBJ2-1; 11 positions match TRBD1. With 0 bases clipped from V and 7 bases from J, the junction kept 8 bases outside the gene matches. This CDR3 has 17 amino acids. The germline gives CDR1 LGHNT, CDR2 FRNRAP.

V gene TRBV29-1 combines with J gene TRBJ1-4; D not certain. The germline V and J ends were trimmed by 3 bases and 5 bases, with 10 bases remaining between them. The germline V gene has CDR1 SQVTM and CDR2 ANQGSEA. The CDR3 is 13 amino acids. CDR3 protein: CSVDDGRNEKLFF. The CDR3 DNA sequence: TGCAGCGTTGATGACGGGAGGAATGAAAAACTGTTTTTT.

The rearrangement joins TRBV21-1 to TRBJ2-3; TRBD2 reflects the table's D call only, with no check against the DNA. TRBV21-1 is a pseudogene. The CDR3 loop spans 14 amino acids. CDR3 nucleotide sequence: TGTGCCAGCAGCAGGGCTAGCGGCACAGATACGCAGTATTTT. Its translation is CASSRASGTDTQYF.

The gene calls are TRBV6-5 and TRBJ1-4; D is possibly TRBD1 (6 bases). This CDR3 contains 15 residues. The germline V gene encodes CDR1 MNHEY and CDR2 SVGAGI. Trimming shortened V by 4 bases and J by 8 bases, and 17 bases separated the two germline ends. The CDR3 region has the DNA TGTGCCAGCAGTTGGAAAGGGACATCCGGGGAAAAACTGTTTTTT. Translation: CASSWKGTSGEKLFF.

CDR3 coding DNA: TGTGCCAGCAGCGTCAACAGGGGTGAAGAGGAAAAACTGTTTTTT. Translated: CASSVNRGEEEKLFF. The J gene is TRBJ1-4, the V gene TRBV5-4; the match to TRBD1 covers 7 bases. This CDR3 has 15 amino acids. CDR1 is SGHNT and CDR2 is YYREEE in the germline V gene (reference sequence). V was clipped by 4 bases and J by 8 bases; unmatched bases: 11.

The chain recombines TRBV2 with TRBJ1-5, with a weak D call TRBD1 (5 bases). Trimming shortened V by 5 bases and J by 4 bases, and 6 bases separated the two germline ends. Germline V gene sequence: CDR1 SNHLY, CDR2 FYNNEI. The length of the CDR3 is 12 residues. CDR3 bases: TGTGCCAGCAGTCGACAGAATCAGCCCCAGCATTTT. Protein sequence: CASSRQNQPQHF.

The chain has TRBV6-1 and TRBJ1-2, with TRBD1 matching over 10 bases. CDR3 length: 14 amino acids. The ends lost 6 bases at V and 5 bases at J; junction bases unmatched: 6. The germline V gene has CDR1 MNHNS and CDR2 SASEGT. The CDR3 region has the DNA TGTGCCAGCAGGGTCGGGACAGGGGAGTATGGCTACACCTTC. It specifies CASRVGTGEYGYTF.

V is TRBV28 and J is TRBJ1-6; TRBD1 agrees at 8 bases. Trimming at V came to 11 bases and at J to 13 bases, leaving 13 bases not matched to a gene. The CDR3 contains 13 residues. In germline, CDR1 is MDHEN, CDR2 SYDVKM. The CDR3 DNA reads TGTGCCTTTAAAGGACAGGGCGCTGCGCCCCTCCACTTT. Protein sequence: CAFKGQGAAPLHF.

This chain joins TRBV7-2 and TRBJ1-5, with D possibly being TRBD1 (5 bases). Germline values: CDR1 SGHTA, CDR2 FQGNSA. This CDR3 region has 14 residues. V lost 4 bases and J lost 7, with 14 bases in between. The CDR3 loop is CASSSTQGEQPQHF. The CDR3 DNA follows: TGTGCCAGCAGCTCCACCCAGGGAGAACAGCCCCAGCATTTT. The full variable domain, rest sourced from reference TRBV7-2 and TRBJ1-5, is GAGVSQSPSNKVTEKGKDVELRCDPISGHTALYWYRQSLGQGLEFLIYFQGNSAPDKSGLPSDRFSAERTGGSVSTLTIQRTQQEDSAVYLCASSSTQGEQPQHFGDGTRLSIL.

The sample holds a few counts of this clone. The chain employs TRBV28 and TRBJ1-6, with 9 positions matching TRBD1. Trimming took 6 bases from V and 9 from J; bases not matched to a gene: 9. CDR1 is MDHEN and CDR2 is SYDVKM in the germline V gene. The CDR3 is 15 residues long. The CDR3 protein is CASSRDRGRGSPLHF. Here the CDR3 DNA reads TGTGCCAGCAGCCGTGACAGGGGGAGGGGTTCACCCCTCCACTTT.

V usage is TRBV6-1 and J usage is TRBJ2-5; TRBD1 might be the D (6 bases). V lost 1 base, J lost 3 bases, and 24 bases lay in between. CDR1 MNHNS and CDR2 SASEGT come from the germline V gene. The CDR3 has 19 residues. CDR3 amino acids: CASSEDPNRAYYSEETQYF. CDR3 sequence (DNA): TGTGCCAGCAGTGAAGACCCCAACAGGGCCTACTATTCAGAAGAGACCCAGTACTTC.

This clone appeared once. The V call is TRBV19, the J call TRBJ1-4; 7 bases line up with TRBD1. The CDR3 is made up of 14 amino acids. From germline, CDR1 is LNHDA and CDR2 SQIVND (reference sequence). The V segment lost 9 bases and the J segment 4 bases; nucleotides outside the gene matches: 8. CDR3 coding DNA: TGTGCCAGCGCGGACAGGAGAAATAATGAAAAACTGTTTTTT. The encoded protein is CASADRRNNEKLFF.

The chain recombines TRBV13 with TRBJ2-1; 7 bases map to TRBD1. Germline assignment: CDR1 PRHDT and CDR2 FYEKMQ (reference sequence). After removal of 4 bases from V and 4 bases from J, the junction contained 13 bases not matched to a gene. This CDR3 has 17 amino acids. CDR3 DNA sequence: TGTGCCAGCAGCTCCTCACCCGGACAGGTTCAGTACAATGAGCAGTTCTTC. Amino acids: CASSSSPGQVQYNEQFF. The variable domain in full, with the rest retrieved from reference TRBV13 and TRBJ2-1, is AAGVIQSPRHLIKEKRETATLKCYPIPRHDTVYWYQQGPGQDPQFLISFYEKMQSDKGSIPDRFSAQQFSDYHSELNMSSLELGDSALYFCASSSSPGQVQYNEQFFGPGTRLTVL.

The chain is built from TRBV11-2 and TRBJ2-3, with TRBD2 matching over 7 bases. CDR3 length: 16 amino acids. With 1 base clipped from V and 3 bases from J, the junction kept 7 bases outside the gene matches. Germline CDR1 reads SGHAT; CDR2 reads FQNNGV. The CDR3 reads CASSLVGGSLTDTQYF. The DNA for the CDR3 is TGTGCCAGCAGCTTAGTTGGCGGGAGCTTGACAGATACGCAGTATTTT.

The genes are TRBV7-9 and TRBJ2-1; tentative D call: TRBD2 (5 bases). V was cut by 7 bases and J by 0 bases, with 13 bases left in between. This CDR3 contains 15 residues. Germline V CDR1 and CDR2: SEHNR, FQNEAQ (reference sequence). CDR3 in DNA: TGTGCCAGCACCCCATCACGGGACTCCTACAATGAGCAGTTCTTC. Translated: CASTPSRDSYNEQFF.

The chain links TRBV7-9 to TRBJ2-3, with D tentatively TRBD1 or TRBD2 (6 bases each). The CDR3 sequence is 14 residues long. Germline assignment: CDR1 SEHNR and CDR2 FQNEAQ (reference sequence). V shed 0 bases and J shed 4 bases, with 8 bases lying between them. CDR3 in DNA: TGTGCCAGCAGCTTAGCAGGGGGGTCAGATACGCAGTATTTT. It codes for CASSLAGGSDTQYF.